This passage covers 5 T cell receptor beta chains from one sample sequenced in a study of cytomegalovirus exposure and HLA in healthy donors. PCR involved 60 Vbeta and 13 Jbeta primers. Profiling relied on immunoSEQ multiplex PCR, and the TCRdb table lists in-frame clones only, not all of them. The sample lists about 190,000 clones; around 78% were seen once. The sequencing sample was made of PBMCs. The receptors were gathered from a woman aged 25 to 39 in good health and CMV-seropositive.

The chain is built from TRBV7-9 and TRBJ2-2, with no clear D. Germline lookup yields CDR1 SEHNR and CDR2 FQNEAQ (reference sequence). Deletions cut 5 bases from V and 6 bases from J, with 10 bases between. The CDR3 spans 13 residues. The DNA for the CDR3 is TGTGCCAGCAGCGCCAGGTGGGCCGGGGAGCTGTTTTTT. Translating gives CASSARWAGELFF.

This CDR3 reads CASSLSTGMGTGELFF. The CDR3 DNA is TGTGCCAGCAGCTTAAGTACAGGGATGGGCACCGGGGAGCTGTTTTTT. This chain joins TRBV7-3 and TRBJ2-2; tentatively, D is TRBD1 (6 bases). Germline V lookup: CDR1 SGHTA, CDR2 FQGTGA. The ends were cut back, 1 base at V and 4 bases at J, with 13 bases in the middle. The CDR3 is 16 amino acids.

In this sample, this clone turned up once. The gene calls are TRBV19 and TRBJ1-5, with 10 positions matching TRBD1. This CDR3 is 17 amino acids long. Trimming removed 6 bases from V and 1 base from J; junction bases left unmatched: 9. Per the germline V gene, CDR1 is LNHDA and CDR2 is SQIVND (reference sequence). This CDR3 reads CASRTLPGQGSNQPQHF. DNA for the CDR3: TGTGCCAGTAGGACCCTACCGGGACAGGGGAGCAATCAGCCCCAGCATTTT.

The chain employs TRBV7-8 and TRBJ2-1; TRBD1 aligns across 8 bases. Germline CDR1 SGHVS, CDR2 FQNEAQ. Losses at the gene ends were 6 bases for V and 6 bases for J; bases not matched to a gene: 4. The CDR3 loop spans 13 amino acids. The CDR3 coding sequence is TGTGCCAGCAGTCCTACAGGGGGCAATGAGCAGTTCTTC. Protein product: CASSPTGGNEQFF.

V usage is TRBV10-2 and J usage is TRBJ1-3; D not certain. Deletions cut 4 bases from V and 4 bases from J, with 8 bases between. This CDR3 contains 13 residues. Germline-derived CDR1 and CDR2 are WSHSY and SAAADI. The CDR3 DNA is TGCGCCAGCAGTGTTGGGCAGGGAAACACCATATATTTT. Its translation: CASSVGQGNTIYF.